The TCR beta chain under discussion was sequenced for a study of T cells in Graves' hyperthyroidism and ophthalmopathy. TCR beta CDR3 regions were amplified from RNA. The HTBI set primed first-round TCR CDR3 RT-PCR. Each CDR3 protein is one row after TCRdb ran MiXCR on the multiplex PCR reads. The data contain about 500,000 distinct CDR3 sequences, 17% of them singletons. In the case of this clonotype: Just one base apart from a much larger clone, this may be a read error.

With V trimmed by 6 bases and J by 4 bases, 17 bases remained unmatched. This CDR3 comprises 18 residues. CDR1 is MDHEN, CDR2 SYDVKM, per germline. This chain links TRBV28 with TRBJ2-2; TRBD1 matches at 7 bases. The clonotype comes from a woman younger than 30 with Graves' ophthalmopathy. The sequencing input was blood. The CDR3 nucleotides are TGTGCCAGCAGCAAGTTACCCGACAGGGCAGTGAGCACCGGGGAGCTGTTTTTT. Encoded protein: CASSKLPDRAVSTGELFF.